These 18 T cell receptor beta chains originate from one sample sequenced in a study of control samples from healthy donors and cancer patients. Profiling relied on immunoSEQ multiplex PCR, and the TCRdb table lists in-frame clones only, not all of them. The sample lists about 140,000 clones; about 90% were seen once. Sequences were obtained from blood. The receptors derive from a man between 18 and 35 years old in good health.

In its sample, this clone was seen a few times. This chain joins TRBV5-1 and TRBJ1-6, with D possibly matching TRBD1 (6 bases). V was clipped by 0 bases and J by 9 bases, with 10 bases between them. From germline, CDR1 is SGHRS and CDR2 YFSETQ. The CDR3 runs 14 residues. In DNA form, the CDR3 reads TGCGCCAGCAGCTTGGACAGGGCGGGTTCACCCCTCCACTTT. This gives the protein CASSLDRAGSPLHF.

The genes are TRBV19 and TRBJ2-6, with 7 bases matching TRBD1. Germline V gene sequence: CDR1 LNHDA, CDR2 SQIVND (reference sequence). The CDR3 is 19 amino acids. J lost 0 bases, V lost 2 bases, and 10 bases had no gene match. The CDR3: CASSIRGQPSSSGANVLTF. In DNA, the CDR3 is TGTGCCAGTAGTATAAGGGGACAGCCGAGCAGCTCTGGGGCCAACGTCCTGACTTTC.

This chain uses TRBV18 with TRBJ2-3, with 8 nucleotides matching TRBD1. This CDR3 region has 15 residues. Germline V gives CDR1 KGHSH, CDR2 LQKENI. Trimming at V came to 5 bases and at J to 1 base, leaving 5 bases not matched to a gene. The CDR3 here is CASSEGQVGTDTQYF. DNA of the CDR3: TGTGCCAGCTCAGAGGGACAGGTTGGCACAGATACGCAGTATTTT.

V gene TRBV10-3 combines with J gene TRBJ1-6, with D possibly being TRBD1 (6 bases). CDR3 size: 12 residues. Germline CDR1 ENHRY, CDR2 SYGVKD. Trimming removed 8 bases from V and 7 bases from J, with 9 bases in between. CDR3 sequence: CAIQGSNSPLHF. The DNA of the CDR3 is TGTGCCATCCAGGGGTCCAATTCACCCCTCCACTTT.

This chain uses TRBV11-2 with TRBJ2-5; TRBD1 aligns across 8 bases. The germline V gene has CDR1 SGHAT and CDR2 FQNNGV. J lost 6 bases, V lost 5 bases, and 11 bases had no gene match. The CDR3 has 15 amino acids. The CDR3 nucleotides read TGTGCCAGCAGCCTCGACAGGGGAGTAGAGAAGACCCAGTACTTC. This encodes CASSLDRGVEKTQYF.

The DNA for the CDR3 is TGTGCCACCAGTGATTGGGGAGAGCAGGACTACAATGAGCAGTTCTTC. Amino acids: CATSDWGEQDYNEQFF. The chain carries TRBV24-1 and TRBJ2-1; perhaps TRBD2 as D (5 bases). CDR1 is KGHDR and CDR2 is SFDVKD in the germline V gene. This CDR3 region has 16 residues. V lost 2 bases and J 3 bases, leaving 13 bases between the germline ends.

The CDR3 DNA follows: TGCGCCAGCAGCCAGGGGCTAGCTCCCAATGAGCAGTTCTTC. It encodes CASSQGLAPNEQFF. The V and J genes are TRBV5-1 and TRBJ2-1; the D gene is possibly TRBD1 (6 bases). There are 14 residues in the CDR3. The germline V gene has CDR1 SGHRS and CDR2 YFSETQ. V lost 4 bases and J lost 6, with 14 bases in between.

The gene calls are TRBV28 and TRBJ2-7, with D uncertain. The V gene lost 8 bases and the J gene lost 10 bases, with 6 bases spanning the gap. Germline CDR1 and CDR2: MDHEN and SYDVKM. The CDR3 covers 8 residues. CDR3 sequence: CASGPQYF. The CDR3 DNA reads TGTGCCAGCGGACCTCAGTACTTC.

The V call is TRBV6-2 or TRBV6-3, the J call TRBJ1-6, with D possibly TRBD1 on 5 matching bases. The germline V and J ends were trimmed by 5 bases and 5 bases, with 16 bases remaining between them. Germline CDR1 and CDR2: MNHEY and SVGEGT. The CDR3 is 16 amino acids. This CDR3 reads CASSGWGRPDNSPLHF. As DNA, the CDR3 is TGTGCCAGCAGTGGCTGGGGACGACCTGATAATTCACCCCTCCACTTT.

V gene TRBV28 combines with J gene TRBJ1-3; D is undetermined. CDR1 is MDHEN, CDR2 SYDVKM, per germline. V dropped 7 bases and J dropped 3 bases, with 13 bases sitting between them. The CDR3 contains 14 residues. CDR3 DNA sequence: TGTGCCAGCACCGAAACAGCGTTTGGAAACACCATATATTTT. Translation: CASTETAFGNTIYF.

The J gene is TRBJ2-3, the V gene TRBV3-1 (or the pseudogene TRBV3-2); 12 positions agree with TRBD2. CDR1 LGHDT and CDR2 YNNKEL come from the germline V gene (reference sequence). The CDR3 consists of 18 residues. Trimming cost V 5 bases and J 4 bases; bases outside gene matches: 13. The CDR3 nucleotides are TGTGCCAGCAGCGACCGCCCTACTAGCGGGGGGCGGGCAGATACGCAGTATTTT. Translated, it gives CASSDRPTSGGRADTQYF.

V usage is TRBV5-1 and J usage is TRBJ2-5, with 16 nucleotides matching TRBD2. The CDR3 runs to 17 residues. V shed 4 bases and J 0 bases; nucleotides not matched to a gene: 3. CDR1 is SGHRS and CDR2 is YFSETQ in the germline V gene. The CDR3 here is CASSPGTSGGDQETQYF. The DNA of the CDR3 is TGCGCCAGCAGCCCGGGGACTAGCGGGGGGGACCAAGAGACCCAGTACTTC.

The chain has TRBV30 and TRBJ2-2; D may be TRBD2 (5 bases). The CDR3 consists of 15 residues. CDR1 and CDR2 (germline): GTSNPN, SVGIG (reference sequence). V lost 2 bases, J lost 7 bases, and 17 bases lay in between. CDR3 nucleotide sequence: TGTGCCTGGAGTACGGGCCTAGCAGGCTTCGGGGAGCTGTTTTTT. Its translation is CAWSTGLAGFGELFF. The whole variable domain, remainder taken from reference TRBV30 and TRBJ2-2, is SQTIHQWPATLVQPVGSPLSLECTVEGTSNPNLYWYRQAAGRGLQLLFYSVGIGQISSEVPQNLSASRPQDRQFILSSKKLLLSDSGFYLCAWSTGLAGFGELFFGEGSRLTVL.

This sequence joins TRBV6-5 and TRBJ1-1; a possible D gene is TRBD1 (6 bases). The CDR3 has 14 amino acids. The germline gives CDR1 MNHEY, CDR2 SVGAGI. The ends were cut back, 0 bases at V and 6 bases at J, with 11 bases in the middle. CDR3 sequence reads: CASSYSVGGPEAFF. The CDR3 DNA follows: TGTGCCAGCAGTTACTCGGTTGGGGGGCCTGAAGCTTTCTTT.

J is TRBJ2-1 and V is TRBV7-3; unclear D gene. This CDR3 comprises 13 residues. V lost 1 base and J lost 9, with 10 bases in between. CDR1 is SGHTA and CDR2 is FQGTGA in the germline V gene. This CDR3 reads CASSLNAALEQFF. CDR3 in DNA: TGTGCCAGCAGCTTAAACGCGGCGCTTGAGCAGTTCTTC.

CDR3 sequence reads: CASSSERQGARETQYF. The DNA for the CDR3 is TGTGCCAGCAGCTCGGAGAGACAGGGGGCGCGAGAGACCCAGTACTTC. The J gene is TRBJ2-5, the V gene TRBV5-4, with 10 bases fitting TRBD1. V shed 3 bases, J shed 4 bases, and the junction held 9 bases outside the gene matches. Germline assignment: CDR1 SGHNT and CDR2 YYREEE (reference sequence). This CDR3 is built from 16 residues.

The chain recombines TRBV10-3 with TRBJ2-3; D remains unclear. The CDR3 is made up of 16 amino acids. Germline CDR1 ENHRY, CDR2 SYGVKD. Between the trimmed V and J ends, which lost 0 bases and 2 bases, there was a span of 12 bases. The CDR3 DNA reads TGTGCCATCAGTGAGTCCGACGGACGCCACACAGATACGCAGTATTTT. It codes for CAISESDGRHTDTQYF.

V and J are TRBV19 and TRBJ2-3; D may be TRBD1 (5 bases). CDR3 length: 14 residues. Germline V gene lookup returns CDR1 LNHDA and CDR2 SQIVND (reference sequence). Trimming stripped 1 base from V and 4 bases from J, with 9 bases between. The CDR3 DNA sequence: TGTGCCAGTAGTATAGGGGTAGGGGCAGATACGCAGTATTTT. Protein: CASSIGVGADTQYF.